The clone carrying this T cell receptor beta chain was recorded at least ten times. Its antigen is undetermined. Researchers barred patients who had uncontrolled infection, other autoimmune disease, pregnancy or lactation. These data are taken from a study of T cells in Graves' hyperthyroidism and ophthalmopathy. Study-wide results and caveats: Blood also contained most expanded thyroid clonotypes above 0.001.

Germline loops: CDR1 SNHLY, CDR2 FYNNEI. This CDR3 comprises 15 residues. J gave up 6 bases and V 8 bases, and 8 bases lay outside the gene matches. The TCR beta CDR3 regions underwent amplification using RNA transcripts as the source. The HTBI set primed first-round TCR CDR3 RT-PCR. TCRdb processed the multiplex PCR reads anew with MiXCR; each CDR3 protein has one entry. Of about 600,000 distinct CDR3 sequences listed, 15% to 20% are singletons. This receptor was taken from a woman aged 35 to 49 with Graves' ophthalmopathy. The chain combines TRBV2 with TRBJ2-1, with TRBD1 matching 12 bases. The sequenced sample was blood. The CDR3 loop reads CASSQGQGAFNEQFF. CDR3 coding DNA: TGTGCCAGCTCCCAGGGACAGGGGGCTTTCAATGAGCAGTTCTTC.